Sequencing of this T cell receptor (beta chain) was carried out in a study of T cell responses to AZD1222 COVID-19 vaccine. Study-level points and caveats: Baseline serostatus was positive in only a handful of AZD1222 recipients. The donor group comprised mostly white British people and more females; the analysis possibly underestimated clonal diversity. Close to half of spike-specific TCRs reportedly recognize unmutated variant regions. After two AZD1222 doses, spike-specific TCR breadth and depth rose versus day 0.

Worth noting for this clone: The antigen is unknown.

The protocol was immunoSEQ multiplex PCR, while the TCRdb copy is restricted to in-frame clones and leaves out a portion. The repertoire includes around 88,000 clones, 88% of them detected once, and about 6% sits in the top ten. With 5 bases removed from V and 8 bases from J, the gap between germline ends came to 18 bases. The CDR3 is 15 amino acids. Germline values: CDR1 MDHEN, CDR2 SYDVKM. The V call is TRBV28, the J call TRBJ1-4; D may be TRBD1 (6 bases). This material consisted of peripheral blood, taken on day 0 of AZD1222 vaccination. This TCR derives from an adult in good health. Here the CDR3 DNA reads TGTGCCAGCAGTCGACCAGGGGTGGGTAAGGAAAAACTGTTTTTT. Protein product: CASSRPGVGKEKLFF.